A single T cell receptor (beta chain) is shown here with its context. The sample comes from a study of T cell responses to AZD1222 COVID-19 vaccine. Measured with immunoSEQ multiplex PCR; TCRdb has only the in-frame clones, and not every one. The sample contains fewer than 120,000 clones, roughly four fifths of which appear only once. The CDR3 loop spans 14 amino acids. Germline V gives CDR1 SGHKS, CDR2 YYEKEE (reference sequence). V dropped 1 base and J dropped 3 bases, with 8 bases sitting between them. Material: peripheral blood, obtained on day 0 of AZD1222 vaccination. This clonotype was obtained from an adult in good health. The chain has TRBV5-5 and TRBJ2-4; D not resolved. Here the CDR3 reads CASSLNLNKNIQYF. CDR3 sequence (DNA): TGTGCCAGCAGCTTGAACCTTAACAAAAACATTCAGTACTTC.